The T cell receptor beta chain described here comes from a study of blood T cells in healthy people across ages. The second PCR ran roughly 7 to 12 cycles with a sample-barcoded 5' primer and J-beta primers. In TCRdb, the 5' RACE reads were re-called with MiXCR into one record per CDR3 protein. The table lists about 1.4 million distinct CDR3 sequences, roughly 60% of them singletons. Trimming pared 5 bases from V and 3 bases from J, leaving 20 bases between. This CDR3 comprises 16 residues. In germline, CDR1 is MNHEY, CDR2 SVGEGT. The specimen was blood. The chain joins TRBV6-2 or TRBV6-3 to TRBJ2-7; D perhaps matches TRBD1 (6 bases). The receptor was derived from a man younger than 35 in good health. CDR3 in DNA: TGTGCCAGCAGTACCGCCCCGACAGGATTTCGCTACGAGCAGTACTTC. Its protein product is CASSTAPTGFRYEQYF.